This TCR beta chain was found in a study of cytomegalovirus exposure and HLA in healthy donors. This CDR3 comprises 15 residues. V was trimmed by 5 bases and J by 1 base, leaving 13 bases between them. Germline assignment: CDR1 SGHRS and CDR2 YFSETQ. With regard to this clone: Its specificity is not known.

Donors were drawn from the 120-subject validation cohort, separate from the roughly 670-subject first cohort. This table comes from immunoSEQ multiplex PCR, and its TCRdb copy is limited to in-frame clones, with some not included. The sample holds approximately 260,000 clones; 86% are singletons and the top ten take 0.95% to 1.5%. General study results and limits: In vitro, a few CMV-associated chains proved specific for CMV antigens. Reportedly, diagnosis of cytomegalovirus status by the classifier showed high specificity and sensitivity.

The sequence was obtained from a young woman in good health and CMV-seropositive. This rearrangement joins TRBV5-1 to TRBJ1-5; D is uncertain. The sample comprised PBMCs. The CDR3 spells CASSIGTESNQPQHF. The CDR3 region has the DNA TGCGCCAGCAGTATCGGAACAGAAAGCAATCAGCCCCAGCATTTT.